The clone carrying this T cell receptor (beta chain) was counted at least ten times. Its target is not known. This sample is drawn from a study of HIV-infected patients and healthy controls. Whole-study findings and limits: Significant mean usage differences between HIV-infected patients and controls involved eight alpha and eight beta V genes. A major limitation was that merely sixteen HIV-infected individuals were processed.

V lost 7 bases to trimming and J lost 4 bases; unmatched junction nucleotides: 1. This CDR3 spans 12 amino acids. The V gene's germline CDR1 is MNHNS and CDR2 SASEGT. The repertoire came from unfractionated whole blood and reflected all unsorted peripheral T cells. An approximately 2.4 ml peripheral blood sample was taken for RNA. Reverse transcription used around 540 ng RNA and constant-region primers for alpha and beta. Each of the alpha and beta chains got its own library through chain-specific third strand synthesis with indices. The library got P5 and P7 elements plus a second index, then an approximately 24-cycle PCR. TCRdb re-called the 5' RACE reads with MiXCR, one entry per CDR3 protein. The sample holds around 26,000 distinct CDR3 sequences, roughly 8.7% seen once.

This TCR came from an adult in good health. The genes are TRBV6-1 and TRBJ1-2; 9 nucleotides align to TRBD1. Sequences were obtained from blood. CDR3 protein: CASTTGGYGYTF. CDR3 DNA sequence: TGTGCCAGCACGACAGGGGGCTATGGCTACACCTTC.